A single sample is the source of the 24 T cell receptor beta chains below, sequenced in a study of identical twins. From the 5' RACE reads, TCRdb called clonotypes with MiXCR, one entry per CDR3 protein. The sample includes under 300,000 distinct CDR3 sequences, 6.5% to 8% of them seen just once. This sample also belongs to another study, concerning T cells expressing NK-cell markers.

Source material: CD8+ T cells sorted from blood. These receptors were taken from a woman between 18 and 29 years old in good health.

This clonotype was seen a few times. The chain uses TRBV20-1 and TRBJ2-7; 15 nucleotides align to TRBD2. V trimming: 3 bases; J trimming: 5 bases; junction bases outside the gene matches: 14. The CDR3 is 18 amino acids. The germline CDR1 and CDR2 sequences are DFQATT and SNEGSKA (reference sequence). In DNA form, the CDR3 reads TGCAGTGCTAGGGTTGTGGGACTAGCGGGAGGCAGTCCCCACGAGCAGTACTTC. Translating it yields CSARVVGLAGGSPHEQYF.

This clonotype has a handful of counts. The V call is TRBV9, the J call TRBJ2-7; D is possibly TRBD2 (6 bases). This CDR3 is built from 16 residues. Looked up from germline, CDR1 is SGDLS and CDR2 is YYNGEE. Trimming took off 4 bases at V and 0 bases at J, with 17 bases between the two ends. This CDR3 is CASSPQWGGDSYEQYF. The CDR3 nucleotides read TGTGCCAGCAGCCCTCAATGGGGCGGGGACTCCTACGAGCAGTACTTC. The variable domain in full, with the rest retrieved from reference TRBV9 and TRBJ2-7, is DSGVTQTPKHLITATGQRVTLRCSPRSGDLSVYWYQQSLDQGLQFLIQYYNGEERAKGNILERFSAQQFPDLHSELNLSSLELGDSALYFCASSPQWGGDSYEQYFGPGTRLTVT.

This clonotype has at least ten counts. The chain carries TRBV5-1 and TRBJ2-5; D is possibly TRBD1 (7 bases). The germline V and J ends were trimmed by 5 bases and 2 bases, with 10 bases remaining between them. The germline CDR1 and CDR2 sequences are SGHRS and YFSETQ. This CDR3 has 13 residues. The CDR3 DNA is TGCGCCAGCAGGGGGGGACAGCAAGAGACCCAGTACTTC. Its protein product is CASRGGQQETQYF.

This chain joins TRBV27 and TRBJ2-7; D gene uncertain. The length of the CDR3 is 14 residues. CDR1 is MNHEY and CDR2 is SMNVEV in the germline V gene (reference sequence). Trimming took off 5 bases at V and 2 bases at J, with 13 bases between the two ends. CDR3 nucleotides: TGTGCCAGCAGTCCCGGCGTTGGAACCTACGAGCAGTACTTC. Translated, it gives CASSPGVGTYEQYF.

The V call is TRBV27, the J call TRBJ2-7; D is unclear. CDR1 is MNHEY and CDR2 is SMNVEV in the germline V gene (reference sequence). V shed 5 bases and J shed 2 bases, with 10 bases lying between them. The CDR3 covers 13 residues. The CDR3 DNA is TGTGCCAGCAGTATGGGCAAAGCCTACGAGCAGTACTTC. This translates into CASSMGKAYEQYF.

In its sample, this clonotype was seen many times. The V call is TRBV27, the J call TRBJ2-2; either TRBD1 or TRBD2 may fit D (5 bases each). Germline values: CDR1 MNHEY, CDR2 SMNVEV (reference sequence). The CDR3 runs 14 residues. Trimming took off 4 bases at V and 3 bases at J, with 9 bases between the two ends. The DNA for the CDR3 is TGTGCCAGCAGTTATGGGGGTGACACCGGGGAGCTGTTTTTT. Translated, it gives CASSYGGDTGELFF.

The table lists this clonotype with many counts. The genes are TRBV12-3 or TRBV12-4 and TRBJ1-1; weak D call: TRBD1 (6 bases). The CDR3 is 14 residues long. Trimming shortened V by 5 bases and J by 6 bases, and 16 bases separated the two germline ends. The CDR3 nucleotides are TGTGCCAGCAGTCACCAGAGGGGGATCCCTGAAGCTTTCTTT. It yields the protein CASSHQRGIPEAFF.

This clonotype was detected ten times or more. The rearrangement joins TRBV7-6 to TRBJ1-1; no reliable D call. The CDR3 is made up of 15 amino acids. CDR1 SGHVS and CDR2 FNYEAQ come from the germline V gene. The germline V and J ends were trimmed by 1 base and 5 bases, with 14 bases remaining between them. CDR3 in amino acids: CASSLESKDLTEAFF. For the CDR3, the DNA is TGTGCCAGCAGCTTAGAGTCAAAAGACCTAACTGAAGCTTTCTTT.

This clonotype showed up many times. This sequence joins TRBV20-1 and TRBJ1-2; tentative D call: TRBD1 (6 bases). The V end was cut by 4 bases, the J end by 1 base, with 7 bases between. CDR1 is DFQATT and CDR2 is SNEGSKA in the germline V gene (reference sequence). The CDR3 extends over 12 amino acids. In DNA, the CDR3 is TGCAGTGCTACAGGGGTTAACTATGGCTACACCTTC. Its translation: CSATGVNYGYTF.

In this sample, this clonotype turned up many times. The chain joins TRBV20-1 to TRBJ1-1; 9 nucleotides match TRBD1. This CDR3 contains 14 residues. Trimming removed 0 bases from V and 5 bases from J; junction bases left unmatched: 4. Germline CDR1 and CDR2: DFQATT and SNEGSKA (reference sequence). This CDR3 is CSARDRDRVTEAFF. CDR3 nucleotide sequence: TGCAGTGCTAGAGACCGGGACAGGGTAACTGAAGCTTTCTTT.

There are many counts of this clonotype. J is TRBJ1-2 and V is TRBV28; 9 bases map to TRBD1. The CDR3 is 18 amino acids. Germline V gene data show CDR1 as MDHEN and CDR2 as SYDVKM. The CDR3 region has the DNA TGTGTCAGTTCGGATCCCCGGGACAGGGATCCCTTCCCCTATGGCTACACCTTC. It translates to CVSSDPRDRDPFPYGYTF.

Ten or more counts support this clonotype. This chain links TRBV27 with TRBJ2-7, with TRBD2 matching over 8 bases. This CDR3 is built from 15 residues. In germline, CDR1 is MNHEY, CDR2 SMNVEV (reference sequence). The trim removed 3 bases at V and 0 bases at J, leaving 4 bases unmatched. CDR3 amino acids: CASSFSLAASYEQYF. The CDR3 nucleotides read TGTGCCAGCAGTTTCTCACTAGCGGCCTCCTACGAGCAGTACTTC.

The chain recombines TRBV9 with TRBJ2-7; TRBD1 or TRBD2 may be the D gene (6 bases each). Germline V gives CDR1 SGDLS, CDR2 YYNGEE. The CDR3 totals 15 residues. Between the trimmed V and J ends, which lost 3 bases and 2 bases, there was a span of 15 bases. CDR3 residues: CASSGGPGEAYEQYF. For the CDR3, the DNA is TGTGCCAGCAGCGGGGGGCCGGGAGAGGCCTACGAGCAGTACTTC. Using reference TRBV9 and TRBJ2-7 for the parts outside the CDR3, the full variable domain is DSGVTQTPKHLITATGQRVTLRCSPRSGDLSVYWYQQSLDQGLQFLIQYYNGEERAKGNILERFSAQQFPDLHSELNLSSLELGDSALYFCASSGGPGEAYEQYFGPGTRLTVT.

This clonotype was detected only a few times. The chain combines TRBV11-2 with TRBJ2-7; D unresolved. The CDR3 covers 14 residues. V was trimmed by 3 bases and J by 3 bases, leaving 12 bases between them. Germline V gene data show CDR1 as SGHAT and CDR2 as FQNNGV. CDR3 in DNA: TGTGCCAGCAGCTTCGAAGCGCGGAGCTACGAGCAGTACTTC. This encodes CASSFEARSYEQYF.

This clonotype was found a few times. The CDR3 sequence: CASSTTGERAAFF. The CDR3 coding sequence is TGTGCCAGCAGCACAACAGGGGAACGGGCAGCTTTCTTT. The J gene is TRBJ1-1, the V gene TRBV9, with 7 bases identical to TRBD1. The germline V gene encodes CDR1 SGDLS and CDR2 YYNGEE. The CDR3 is made up of 13 amino acids. The J segment lost 10 bases and the V segment lost 4 bases, leaving 10 bases of the junction unmatched.

The table lists this clonotype with many counts. The gene calls are TRBV7-8 and TRBJ1-5; possible D gene TRBD1, 5 bases. The V end lost 7 bases, the J end lost 2 bases, and 15 bases lay between the germline ends. Germline CDR1 reads SGHVS; CDR2 reads FQNEAQ. CDR3 length: 15 residues. The CDR3 spells CASTMSWGGNQPQHF. CDR3 nucleotide sequence: TGTGCCAGCACAATGTCGTGGGGCGGCAATCAGCCCCAGCATTTT.

V and J are TRBV12-5 and TRBJ2-1, with D perhaps TRBD2 (6 bases). Germline V CDR1 and CDR2: LGHNT, FRNRAP. The CDR3 is made up of 15 amino acids. Trimming shortened V by 6 bases and J by 7 bases, and 19 bases separated the two germline ends. The CDR3 DNA reads TGTGCTAGTGGACCTGGGACTTTCCAACGGAATGAGCAGTTCTTC. The encoded protein is CASGPGTFQRNEQFF.

This clonotype appeared a single time. This may be a read error, as it is one base from a much larger clone. This chain uses TRBV20-1 with TRBJ2-7; 11 bases fit TRBD2. Germline assignment: CDR1 DFQATT and CDR2 SNEGSKA (reference sequence). The CDR3 length is 17 residues. DNA of the CDR3: TGCTGTGCTAGAGATTTGGGTAGCGGGAGGGAGTCCTACGAGCAGTACTTC. It specifies CCARDLGSGRESYEQYF.

This clonotype was detected a few times. V is TRBV11-2 and J is TRBJ2-1; D is unclear. Germline V gene lookup returns CDR1 SGHAT and CDR2 FQNNGV. V lost 8 bases and J lost 6, with 14 bases in between. This CDR3 region has 13 residues. In DNA form, the CDR3 reads TGTGCCAGCGCGAATCCATGGGGCAATGAGCAGTTCTTC. It translates to CASANPWGNEQFF.

This clonotype was recorded at least ten times. The genes are TRBV10-2 and TRBJ2-7; D is undetermined. V was cut by 1 base and J by 6 bases, with 7 bases left in between. The CDR3 spans 12 residues. Germline assignment: CDR1 WSHSY and CDR2 SAAADI. CDR3 sequence: CASSEFRAEQYF. The CDR3, as DNA: TGCGCCAGCAGTGAGTTCCGGGCCGAGCAGTACTTC.

In its sample, this clonotype was seen a few times. The chain joins TRBV9 to TRBJ2-3, with 8 positions matching TRBD1. The germline gives CDR1 SGDLS, CDR2 YYNGEE. V gave up 0 bases and J gave up 5 bases; unmatched junction bases: 5. The CDR3 loop spans 15 amino acids. CDR3 region: CASSVAVDRGDTQYF. The CDR3 DNA reads as TGTGCCAGCAGCGTAGCGGTCGACAGGGGAGATACGCAGTATTTT.

In its sample, this clonotype was seen many times. The rearrangement links TRBV15 to TRBJ2-3; no reliable D call. CDR3 length equals 12 residues. V was pared by 3 bases and J by 1 base, with 2 bases between. Germline V gives CDR1 LNHNV, CDR2 YYDKDF (reference sequence). The CDR3 loop is CATSSGTDTQYF. In nucleotides, the CDR3 is TGTGCCACCAGCAGCGGCACAGATACGCAGTATTTT.

The table lists this clonotype with many counts. This chain links TRBV4-1 with TRBJ2-2, with 11 bases fitting TRBD1. This CDR3 contains 17 residues. Looked up from germline, CDR1 is MGHRA and CDR2 is YSYEKL. V dropped 2 bases and J dropped 7; count of bases not matched to a gene: 9. CDR3 nucleotides: TGCGCCAGCAGCCAATTTCCCGGGACAGGGGGAAGCGGGGAGCTGTTTTTT. This gives the protein CASSQFPGTGGSGELFF.

The chain couples TRBV6-5 to TRBJ1-3; D not resolved. The V and J ends lost 2 bases and 0 bases respectively, with 8 bases between them. Germline loops: CDR1 MNHEY, CDR2 SVGAGI. The CDR3 has 15 amino acids. In nucleotides, the CDR3 is TGTGCCAGCAGTTACGGACTGGGCTCTGGAAACACCATATATTTT. Translation gives CASSYGLGSGNTIYF.